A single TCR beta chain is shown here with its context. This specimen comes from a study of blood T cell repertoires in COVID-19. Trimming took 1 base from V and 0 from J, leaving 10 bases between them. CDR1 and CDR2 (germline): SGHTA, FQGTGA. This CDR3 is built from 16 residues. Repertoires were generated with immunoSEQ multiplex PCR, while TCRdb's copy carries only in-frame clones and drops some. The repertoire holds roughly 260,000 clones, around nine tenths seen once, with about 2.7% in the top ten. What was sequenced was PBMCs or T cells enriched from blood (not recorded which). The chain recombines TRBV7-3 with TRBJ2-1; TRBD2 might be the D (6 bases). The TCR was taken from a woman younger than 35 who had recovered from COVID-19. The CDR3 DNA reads TGTGCCAGCAGCTTAAACGGCGGGGTCTCCTACAATGAGCAGTTCTTC. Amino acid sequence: CASSLNGGVSYNEQFF.